The 4 T cell receptor beta chains given below trace back to one sample, sequenced in a study of T cell responses to AZD1222 COVID-19 vaccine. The protocol was immunoSEQ multiplex PCR, while the TCRdb copy is restricted to in-frame clones and leaves out a portion. The sample has 130,000 or so clones, 91% seen once. The sample here was peripheral blood, taken on day 0 of AZD1222 vaccination. These receptors were obtained from an adult in good health.

This clone was observed a single time. The chain is built from TRBV7-9 and TRBJ1-2; D is unresolved. V dropped 2 bases and J dropped 6 bases, with 13 bases sitting between them. This CDR3 is 14 amino acids long. CDR1 SEHNR and CDR2 FQNEAQ come from the germline V gene (reference sequence). The CDR3 is CASSLNSVADGYTF. The CDR3 DNA is TGTGCCAGCAGCTTAAATTCAGTAGCCGATGGCTACACCTTC. Full variable domain (rest looked up from reference TRBV7-9 and TRBJ1-2): DTGVSQNPRHKITKRGQNVTFRCDPISEHNRLYWYRQTLGQGPEFLTYFQNEAQLEKSRLLSDRFSAERPKGSFSTLEIQRTEQGDSAMYLCASSLNSVADGYTFGSGTRLTVV.

The rearrangement uses TRBV10-3 and TRBJ2-3; 10 nucleotides align to TRBD1. V trimming: 4 bases; J trimming: 5 bases; junction bases outside the gene matches: 9. The CDR3 is 16 amino acids. Per the germline V gene, CDR1 is ENHRY and CDR2 is SYGVKD. The CDR3 sequence is CAISAAGTGEGDTQYF. The CDR3 coding sequence is TGTGCCATCAGTGCCGCCGGGACAGGGGAGGGAGATACGCAGTATTTT.

The chain is built from TRBV19 and TRBJ2-7; D is uncertain. Germline V gene sequence: CDR1 LNHDA, CDR2 SQIVND (reference sequence). The CDR3 runs 15 residues. V lost 1 base to trimming and J lost 0 bases, with 10 bases between them. The CDR3 bases are TGTGCCAGTAGTATAGTCGGAGCCGTCTCCTACGAGCAGTACTTC. The encoded protein is CASSIVGAVSYEQYF.

The rearrangement uses TRBV10-3 and TRBJ2-5; no firm D call. This CDR3 spans 12 amino acids. V lost 2 bases, J lost 5 bases, and 6 bases lay in between. The germline gives CDR1 ENHRY, CDR2 SYGVKD. CDR3 sequence: CAISEIGETQYF. CDR3 nucleotide sequence: TGTGCCATCAGTGAGATTGGGGAGACCCAGTACTTC.